This entry concerns a single TCR beta chain. The sample belongs to a study of shared clonotypes between healthy human individuals. Germline V gene lookup returns CDR1 MGHDK and CDR2 SYGVNS. Trimming shortened V by 3 bases and J by 4 bases, and 22 bases separated the two germline ends. The CDR3 extends over 18 amino acids. Here immunoSEQ multiplex PCR was the method, and the copy in TCRdb shows in-frame clones only, minus some. The sample has fewer than 1.8 million clones, approximately 98.5% seen once; the top ten hold about 0.34%. The sequencing input was naive CD4+ T cells sorted from blood. Subset given: CD45RA+ positively selected. The chain has TRBV25-1 and TRBJ2-1; the D call may be TRBD1 or TRBD2 (6 bases each). The clonotype comes from a man aged 25-40 years in good health. This CDR3 reads CASSEPRGRGARYNEQFF. CDR3 nucleotides: TGTGCCAGCAGTGAGCCCCGGGGAAGGGGGGCACGTTACAATGAGCAGTTCTTC.